Below, 8 T cell receptor beta chains from the same sample are listed, as sequenced in a study of cytomegalovirus exposure and HLA in healthy donors. PCR primers comprised 60 Vbeta and 13 Jbeta primers. Repertoires were generated with immunoSEQ multiplex PCR, while TCRdb's copy carries only in-frame clones and drops some. The top ten clones hold 3% of a sample with 130,000 to 150,000 clones, roughly 80% of them seen once. What was sequenced was PBMCs. The source of these receptors is a man between 40 and 49 years old in good health and CMV-seropositive.

The genes are TRBV9 and TRBJ2-1; TRBD1 agrees at 8 bases. The CDR3 runs to 16 residues. J was trimmed by 4 bases and V by 0 bases; bases with no gene match: 6. Germline assignment: CDR1 SGDLS and CDR2 YYNGEE. The CDR3: CASSVGGTGNYNEQFF. The CDR3, as DNA: TGTGCCAGCAGCGTAGGCGGGACAGGAAATTACAATGAGCAGTTCTTC.

The chain joins TRBV19 to TRBJ2-1, with unresolved D. Germline V gene sequence: CDR1 LNHDA, CDR2 SQIVND (reference sequence). The V and J ends lost 1 base and 3 bases respectively, with 10 bases between them. The CDR3 totals 15 residues. CDR3 in amino acids: CASSIGGSVYNEQFF. CDR3 DNA sequence: TGTGCCAGTAGTATAGGAGGCAGCGTCTACAATGAGCAGTTCTTC.

The chain combines TRBV10-3 with TRBJ1-6, with D possibly being TRBD1 (6 bases). The CDR3 has 15 amino acids. V dropped 10 bases and J dropped 4 bases, with 17 bases sitting between them. The germline V gene encodes CDR1 ENHRY and CDR2 SYGVKD. The CDR3 coding sequence is TGTGCCACCCGGGCCGAGGGGGATTATAATTCACCCCTCCACTTT. Its protein product is CATRAEGDYNSPLHF.

The chain joins TRBV6-1 to TRBJ1-5; unclear D gene. Trimming took 1 base from V and 9 from J, leaving 10 bases between them. CDR1 and CDR2 from the germline V gene are MNHNS and SASEGT. This CDR3 comprises 13 residues. CDR3 DNA: TGTGCCAGCAGTGAAGGATCGCGGGGGCCCCAGCATTTT. Its translation is CASSEGSRGPQHF.

This clone was seen more than once but under ten times. This chain joins TRBV30 and TRBJ1-1; tentatively, D is TRBD1 (5 bases). The ends were cut back, 3 bases at V and 0 bases at J, with 11 bases in the middle. The CDR3 totals 14 residues. Germline V gives CDR1 GTSNPN, CDR2 SVGIG (reference sequence). CDR3 loop: CAWSRGQLNTEAFF. The CDR3 coding sequence is TGTGCCTGGAGCCGCGGACAATTGAACACTGAAGCTTTCTTT.

CDR3 DNA sequence: TGTGCCAGCAGTTTAGCAGGGGGCTATGGCTACACCTTC. It encodes CASSLAGGYGYTF. The V gene is TRBV27, the J gene TRBJ1-2; the match to TRBD1 covers 7 bases. Losses at the gene ends were 2 bases for V and 4 bases for J; bases not matched to a gene: 1. Germline V gene lookup returns CDR1 MNHEY and CDR2 SMNVEV (reference sequence). The CDR3 consists of 13 residues.

V and J are TRBV30 and TRBJ1-5; D gene unclear. This CDR3 has 14 amino acids. Deletions cut 0 bases from V and 4 bases from J, with 10 bases between. Germline V gene sequence: CDR1 GTSNPN, CDR2 SVGIG (reference sequence). This CDR3 is CAWSVQTANQPQHF. CDR3 in DNA: TGTGCCTGGAGTGTACAAACAGCTAATCAGCCCCAGCATTTT.

The rearrangement links TRBV15 to TRBJ2-3; D perhaps matches TRBD1 (6 bases). Trimming left V 4 bases short and J 5 bases short, with 13 bases between. CDR1 is LNHNV and CDR2 is YYDKDF in the germline V gene (reference sequence). This CDR3 has 14 amino acids. The DNA for the CDR3 is TGTGCCACCAGCACCAACAGGGTTGGAGATACGCAGTATTTT. Amino acid sequence: CATSTNRVGDTQYF.